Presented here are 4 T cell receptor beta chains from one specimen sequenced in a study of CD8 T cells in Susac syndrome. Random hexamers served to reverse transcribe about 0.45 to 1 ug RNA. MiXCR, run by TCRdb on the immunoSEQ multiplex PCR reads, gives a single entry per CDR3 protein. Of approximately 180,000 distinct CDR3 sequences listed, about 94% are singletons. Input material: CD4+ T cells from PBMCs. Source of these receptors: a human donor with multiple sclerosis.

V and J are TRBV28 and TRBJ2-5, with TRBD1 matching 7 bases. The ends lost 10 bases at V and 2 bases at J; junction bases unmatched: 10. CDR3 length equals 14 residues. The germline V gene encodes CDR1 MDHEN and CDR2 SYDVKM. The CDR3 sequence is CATITGARQETQYF. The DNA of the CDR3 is TGTGCCACGATTACAGGGGCCCGACAAGAGACCCAGTACTTC.

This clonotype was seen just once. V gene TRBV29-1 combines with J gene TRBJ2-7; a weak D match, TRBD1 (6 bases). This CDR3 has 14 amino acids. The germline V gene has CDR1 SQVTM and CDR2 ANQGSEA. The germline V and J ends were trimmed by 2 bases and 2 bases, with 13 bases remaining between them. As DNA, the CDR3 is TGCAGCGTTGAATCGCAGGGGAAACCCTACGAGCAGTACTTC. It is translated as CSVESQGKPYEQYF.

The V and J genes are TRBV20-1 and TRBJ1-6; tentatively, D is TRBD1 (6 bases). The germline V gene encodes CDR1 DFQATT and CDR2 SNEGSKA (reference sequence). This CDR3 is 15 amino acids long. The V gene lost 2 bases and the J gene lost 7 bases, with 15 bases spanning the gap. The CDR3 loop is CSARSPTGPNSPLHF. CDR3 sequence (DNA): TGCAGTGCTAGATCCCCGACAGGACCAAATTCACCCCTCCACTTT.

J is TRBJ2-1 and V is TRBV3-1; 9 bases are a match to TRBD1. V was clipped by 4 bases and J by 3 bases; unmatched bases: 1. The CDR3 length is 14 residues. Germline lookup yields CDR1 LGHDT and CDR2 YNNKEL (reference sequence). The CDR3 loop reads CASSRDRDYNEQFF. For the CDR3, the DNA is TGTGCCAGCAGCCGGGACAGGGACTACAATGAGCAGTTCTTC.